One sample yielded the 21 T cell receptor beta chains listed below, sequenced in a study of blood T cells in healthy people across ages (dated by TCRdb to about 2015). Library prep was done by 5' RACE. Sequencer: Illumina HiSeq 2500. A second PCR of 7 to 11 cycles was performed with a sample-barcoded 5' primer and a J-beta primer mix. TCRdb redid the processing of the public reads, applying fastp at Q25 and MiXCR, and retained in-frame beta chains. Every distinct CDR3 protein forms one entry, paired with its most common genes and DNA. The sample has 600,000 to 1,000,000 distinct CDR3 sequences on record, nearly 60% of them singletons. The leading ten clones occupy 22% of the sample. Sequenced sample: blood. The receptor set was obtained from a man between 25 and 39 years old in good health.

This clonotype was seen a few times. J is TRBJ1-2 and V is TRBV6-2 or TRBV6-3, with D hard to call. Deletions cut 7 bases from V and 2 bases from J, with 8 bases between. The CDR3 spans 12 residues. The germline CDR1 and CDR2 sequences are MNHEY and SVGEGT. This CDR3 is CASKERNYGYTF. The CDR3, as DNA: TGTGCCAGCAAAGAAAGGAACTATGGCTACACCTTC.

The chain combines TRBV20-1 with TRBJ1-1, with TRBD1 as a possible D gene (6 bases). Trimming shortened V by 6 bases and J by 0 bases, and 14 bases separated the two germline ends. Germline V lookup: CDR1 DFQATT, CDR2 SNEGSKA (reference sequence). CDR3 length equals 14 residues. CDR3 nucleotide sequence: TGCAGTGCCGTTATCGGACAGATGAACACTGAAGCTTTCTTT. This encodes CSAVIGQMNTEAFF.

V and J are TRBV28 and TRBJ1-4; D is unresolved. This CDR3 has 13 amino acids. The V and J ends lost 6 bases and 6 bases respectively, with 11 bases between them. Germline CDR1 reads MDHEN; CDR2 reads SYDVKM. The CDR3 here is CASRRVRDEKLFF. DNA for the CDR3: TGTGCCAGCAGGCGGGTACGGGATGAAAAACTGTTTTTT.

The chain links TRBV28 to TRBJ2-3; D is perhaps TRBD2 (5 bases). Germline V gives CDR1 MDHEN, CDR2 SYDVKM. The length of the CDR3 is 14 residues. V gave up 3 bases and J gave up 1 base, with 8 bases separating them. In DNA, the CDR3 is TGTGCCAGCAGTTTCCTTAGCGGCACAGATACGCAGTATTTT. Protein: CASSFLSGTDTQYF.

The chain recombines TRBV10-3 with TRBJ1-5, with TRBD1 identical over 8 bases. There are 15 residues in the CDR3. V lost 8 bases, J lost 4 bases, and 10 bases stayed unmatched. The germline gives CDR1 ENHRY, CDR2 SYGVKD. The CDR3 DNA follows: TGTGCCATCGGGGATACAGGGGGAGCGAATCAGCCCCAGCATTTT. This codes for CAIGDTGGANQPQHF.

This chain joins TRBV7-2 and TRBJ2-5; 10 bases map to TRBD2. Germline V gives CDR1 SGHTA, CDR2 FQGNSA. The V segment lost 2 bases and the J segment 4 bases; nucleotides outside the gene matches: 7. The CDR3 sequence is 16 residues long. The CDR3 nucleotides read TGTGCCAGCAGCTTACGGAGGCTAGCGGGAGCAGAGACCCAGTACTTC. Translation gives CASSLRRLAGAETQYF. The whole variable domain, filled in from reference TRBV7-2 and TRBJ2-5, reads GAGVSQSPSNKVTEKGKDVELRCDPISGHTALYWYRQSLGQGLEFLIYFQGNSAPDKSGLPSDRFSAERTGGSVSTLTIQRTQQEDSAVYLCASSLRRLAGAETQYFGPGTRLLVL.

The gene calls are TRBV6-6 and TRBJ2-3; D perhaps matches TRBD2 (5 bases). V was trimmed by 2 bases and J by 7 bases, leaving 16 bases between them. The CDR3 is 15 residues long. Germline CDR1 and CDR2: MNHNY and SVGAGI (reference sequence). In nucleotides, the CDR3 is TGTGCCAGCAGTTACACGGAGAGGGCATCTTATACGCAGTATTTT. This translates into CASSYTERASYTQYF.

The chain employs TRBV20-1 and TRBJ1-1; a weak D match, TRBD1 (5 bases). Germline V CDR1 and CDR2: DFQATT, SNEGSKA (reference sequence). V lost 6 bases and J lost 4, with 21 bases in between. The CDR3 contains 15 residues. In nucleotides, the CDR3 is TGCAGTGCCGACGTGGGCCAAGGGAGGGGCACTGAAGCTTTCTTT. Translated, it gives CSADVGQGRGTEAFF.

V usage is TRBV7-7 and J usage is TRBJ2-7, with 11 bases fitting TRBD2. The end of the DNA is better explained by TRBJ2-4, so the J call may be wrong. CDR3 length: 17 amino acids. Germline values: CDR1 SSHAT, CDR2 FNYEAQ (reference sequence). CDR3 in DNA: TGTGCCAGCAGCGTTACACCTTGGGCTAGCGGGGGGATCATTCAGTACTTC. This codes for CASSVTPWASGGIIQYF.

This clonotype has a count of ten or more. The chain uses TRBV7-3 and TRBJ2-5; D gene uncertain. The V end lost 2 bases, the J end lost 5 bases, and 15 bases lay between the germline ends. The CDR3 contains 15 residues. The germline CDR1 and CDR2 sequences are SGHTA and FQGTGA. The DNA of the CDR3 is TGTGCCAGCAGCTTATCGGGCAATCTGGGGGAGACCCAGTACTTC. Amino acids: CASSLSGNLGETQYF.

The CDR3: CASSGPGFQETQYF. The CDR3 DNA reads as TGTGCCAGCAGTGGTCCAGGGTTTCAAGAGACCCAGTACTTC. J is TRBJ2-5 and V is TRBV25-1, with D maybe TRBD1 (5 bases). V was cut by 4 bases and J by 2 bases, with 11 bases left in between. CDR3 size: 14 residues. Germline CDR1 and CDR2: MGHDK and SYGVNS.

The chain is built from TRBV20-1 and TRBJ2-5; TRBD2 might be the D (5 bases). The last part of the DNA fits TRBJ2-7 better; the J call may be wrong. Germline CDR1 DFQATT, CDR2 SNEGSKA (reference sequence). The CDR3 spans 14 residues. For the CDR3, the DNA is TGCAGTGCTAGAGAGACTATGGCTACCTACGAGCAGTACTTC. Its protein product is CSARETMATYEQYF.

V is TRBV5-4 and J is TRBJ2-3; a weak D match, TRBD2 (6 bases). The CDR3 consists of 16 residues. Trimming left V 4 bases short and J 5 bases short, with 20 bases between. Germline CDR1 SGHNT, CDR2 YYREEE (reference sequence). CDR3 loop: CASSHPGLRSVDTQYF. CDR3 in DNA: TGTGCCAGCAGCCATCCGGGACTCCGGTCGGTAGATACGCAGTATTTT.

The rearrangement uses TRBV4-3 and TRBJ2-4; D not resolved. Germline-derived CDR1 and CDR2 are LGHNA and YSLEER. V lost 0 bases and J 8 bases, leaving 5 bases between the germline ends. The CDR3 extends over 12 amino acids. This chain's CDR3 is CASSQDPDIQYF. The CDR3 nucleotides read TGCGCCAGCAGCCAAGATCCCGACATTCAGTACTTC.

The V call is TRBV7-9, the J call TRBJ2-7; TRBD2 is a possible D gene (6 bases). The J call may be mistaken, given a closer DNA end match to TRBJ2-5. CDR3 length: 15 residues. Germline assignment: CDR1 SEHNR and CDR2 FQNEAQ (reference sequence). CDR3: CASSPLGSMGETQYF. The CDR3 DNA sequence: TGTGCCAGCAGCCCCCTCGGGAGTATGGGGGAGACCCAGTACTTC.

In its sample, this clonotype was seen a few times. This chain uses TRBV28 with TRBJ2-4; D might be TRBD2 (5 bases). The CDR3 runs to 13 residues. The V gene lost 7 bases and the J gene lost 3 bases, with 10 bases spanning the gap. Looked up from germline, CDR1 is MDHEN and CDR2 is SYDVKM. CDR3 bases: TGTGCCAGCATGGAGAGCGGCAAAAACATTCAGTACTTC. Translated: CASMESGKNIQYF.

This clonotype was observed a handful of times. The chain recombines TRBV6-5 with TRBJ1-4; unclear D gene. Germline values: CDR1 MNHEY, CDR2 SVGAGI. This CDR3 comprises 15 residues. V was pared by 4 bases and J by 6 bases, with 15 bases between. CDR3: CASSLKPGRDEKLFF. The CDR3 DNA follows: TGTGCCAGCAGTTTGAAGCCCGGCCGGGATGAAAAACTGTTTTTT.

This clonotype appeared a single time. Germline and junction disagree at one end, which may indicate a read error. The chain couples TRBV10-3 to TRBJ2-7, with TRBD1 matching over 7 bases. CDR3 length: 15 amino acids. Germline V gene sequence: CDR1 ENHRY, CDR2 SYGVKD. The CDR3 is CTISGTETEGTEQYF. In DNA, the CDR3 is TGTACCATCAGTGGGACAGAAACCGAGGGGACGGAGCAGTACTTC.

This clonotype was detected a few times. The chain joins TRBV5-1 to TRBJ2-7; D unclear. From germline, CDR1 is SGHRS and CDR2 YFSETQ. V lost 0 bases to trimming and J lost 6 bases, with 7 bases between them. CDR3 length equals 12 residues. CDR3 sequence reads: CASSLVHSEQYF. CDR3 coding DNA: TGCGCCAGCAGCTTGGTTCACTCCGAGCAGTACTTC.

The J gene is TRBJ2-3, the V gene TRBV7-2, with unresolved D. Germline V gene sequence: CDR1 SGHTA, CDR2 FQGNSA. The CDR3 contains 12 residues. V shed 5 bases and J shed 5 bases, with 8 bases lying between them. CDR3 bases: TGTGCCAGCAGCATCCCAAGAGATACGCAGTATTTT. Protein: CASSIPRDTQYF.

The V call is TRBV6-2 or TRBV6-3, the J call TRBJ2-5; 9 bases agree with TRBD2. V lost 7 bases and J lost 1; bases outside the gene matches: 4. CDR1 MNHEY and CDR2 SVGEGT come from the germline V gene. The CDR3 contains 14 residues. The CDR3 coding sequence is TGTGCCAGCAAACTTAGCGGGGGCCAAGAGACCCAGTACTTC. Translation: CASKLSGGQETQYF.